In its sample, the clone carrying this T cell receptor (beta chain) was seen a few times. TCRdb re-derived calls from the 5' RACE reads in MiXCR, one entry per CDR3 protein. The top ten hold under 7.5% of the sample, which has nearly 100,000 distinct CDR3 sequences, roughly a sixth seen once. This sample stems from a study of T cells of healthy individuals. The receptor's source is a human donor in good health.

CDR3: CASSPQHEQYF. The CDR3 DNA reads TGTGCCAGCAGCCCCCAGCACGAGCAGTACTTC. V gene TRBV7-9 combines with J gene TRBJ2-7, with D unclear. The V gene lost 5 bases and the J gene lost 5 bases, with 7 bases spanning the gap. The CDR3 has 11 residues. Germline CDR1 SEHNR, CDR2 FQNEAQ (reference sequence).